The 30 T cell receptor beta chains given below trace back to one sample, sequenced in a study of cytomegalovirus exposure and HLA in healthy donors. TCRdb's table, derived via immunoSEQ multiplex PCR, lists solely in-frame clones and lacks some. The repertoire holds under 100,000 clones, with about 96% as singletons. The sequenced sample was PBMCs. Receptors were obtained from a man aged 18 to 29 in good health and CMV-seronegative.

The genes are TRBV6-5 and TRBJ1-2; D unresolved. The V end was cut by 6 bases, the J end by 9 bases, with 20 bases between. The CDR3 consists of 14 residues. Looked up from germline, CDR1 is MNHEY and CDR2 is SVGAGI. CDR3 DNA: TGTGCCAGCAGAACCGACACCGTCAACGAACGCTACACCTTC. It codes for CASRTDTVNERYTF.

V and J are TRBV6-5 and TRBJ2-2, with a weak D call TRBD1 (6 bases). CDR3 size: 14 residues. Germline V gene sequence: CDR1 MNHEY, CDR2 SVGAGI. The germline V and J ends were trimmed by 6 bases and 3 bases, with 11 bases remaining between them. CDR3 sequence reads: CASRTTGYTGELFF. DNA for the CDR3: TGTGCCAGCAGAACGACAGGCTACACCGGGGAGCTGTTTTTT.

V is TRBV5-1 and J is TRBJ2-2; 11 positions agree with TRBD1. Germline loops: CDR1 SGHRS, CDR2 YFSETQ. The CDR3 consists of 15 residues. V shed 8 bases and J 6 bases; nucleotides not matched to a gene: 9. In DNA form, the CDR3 reads TGCGCCAGTCTTTCCGGGACAGGGGGTTCCGGGGAGCTGTTTTTT. Residues: CASLSGTGGSGELFF.

DNA for the CDR3: TGTGCCAGCAGCCAAAGGCCAGGGACAGGGCAGTTCTTC. It yields the protein CASSQRPGTGQFF. This chain uses TRBV16 with TRBJ2-1; 8 nucleotides match TRBD1. Looked up from germline, CDR1 is KGHSY and CDR2 is FQNENV. The CDR3 contains 13 residues. V shed 2 bases and J 12 bases; nucleotides not matched to a gene: 6. The full variable domain, completed using reference TRBV16 and TRBJ2-1, is GEEVAQTPKHLVRGEGQKAKLYCAPIKGHSYVFWYQQVLKNEFKFLISFQNENVFDETGMPKERFSAKCLPNSPCSLEIQATKLEDSAVYFCASSQRPGTGQFFGPGTRLTVL.

The sample holds one count of this clone. The V gene is TRBV28, the J gene TRBJ2-5; 12 bases match TRBD2. Unmatched junction bases numbered 0, after V lost 3 bases and J lost 7 bases. CDR1 MDHEN and CDR2 SYDVKM come from the germline V gene. This CDR3 is 13 amino acids long. As DNA, the CDR3 is TGTGCCAGCAGTTTGACTAGCGGGGGGACCCAGTACTTC. Translation: CASSLTSGGTQYF.

V is TRBV27 and J is TRBJ1-4; no reliable D call. This CDR3 contains 14 residues. V gave up 5 bases and J gave up 6 bases, with 13 bases separating them. CDR1 is MNHEY and CDR2 is SMNVEV in the germline V gene (reference sequence). This CDR3 reads CASSPRGIDEKLFF. The CDR3 DNA sequence: TGTGCCAGCAGTCCACGCGGGATCGATGAAAAACTGTTTTTT.

The V call is TRBV4-3, the J call TRBJ2-3; tentatively, D is TRBD1 (6 bases). The germline CDR1 and CDR2 sequences are LGHNA and YSLEER. CDR3 length equals 16 residues. V lost 0 bases, J lost 0 bases, and 10 bases lay in between. The CDR3 DNA reads as TGCGCCAGCAGCCAAGATCAGGGGTATAGCACAGATACGCAGTATTTT. This sequence encodes CASSQDQGYSTDTQYF.

V usage is TRBV5-4 and J usage is TRBJ2-1; no firm D call. CDR3 length equals 15 residues. V was pared by 4 bases and J by 5 bases, with 16 bases between. Germline CDR1 and CDR2: SGHNT and YYREEE (reference sequence). The CDR3 reads CASSPRATQDNEQFF. Here the CDR3 DNA reads TGTGCCAGCAGCCCGCGTGCTACGCAAGACAATGAGCAGTTCTTC.

This chain joins TRBV11-2 and TRBJ2-5, with D possibly being TRBD2 (7 bases). Deletions cut 10 bases from V and 2 bases from J, with 14 bases between. This CDR3 contains 13 residues. Germline CDR1 SGHAT, CDR2 FQNNGV. The chain's CDR3 is CATRKGGQETQYF. The CDR3 DNA follows: TGTGCCACCAGAAAGGGGGGGCAAGAGACCCAGTACTTC.

This chain connects TRBV10-2 to TRBJ2-5; perhaps TRBD1 as D (5 bases). The germline gives CDR1 WSHSY, CDR2 SAAADI. V lost 2 bases, J lost 4 bases, and 11 bases lay in between. This CDR3 contains 14 residues. CDR3 in amino acids: CASSENRPPETQYF. The CDR3 DNA is TGCGCCAGCAGTGAGAACAGGCCCCCAGAGACCCAGTACTTC.

The chain employs TRBV29-1 and TRBJ2-3, with D hard to call. Trimming removed 7 bases from V and 4 bases from J, with 12 bases in between. Germline V gene data show CDR1 as SQVTM and CDR2 as ANQGSEA. The length of the CDR3 is 12 residues. For the CDR3, the DNA is TGCAGCGGACAAAACATAGCAGATACGCAGTATTTT. Its protein is CSGQNIADTQYF.

The V gene is TRBV10-1, the J gene TRBJ1-4; D gene unclear. The CDR3 covers 15 residues. The germline V and J ends were trimmed by 3 bases and 0 bases, with 8 bases remaining between them. The germline V gene has CDR1 WNHNN and CDR2 SYGVQD (reference sequence). The CDR3 DNA follows: TGCGCCAGCAGTGACCCGTCTGCAACTAATGAAAAACTGTTTTTT. Its translation: CASSDPSATNEKLFF.

The J gene is TRBJ2-5, the V gene TRBV9; 10 bases line up with TRBD1. CDR1 and CDR2 from the germline V gene are SGDLS and YYNGEE. V dropped 1 base and J dropped 4; count of bases not matched to a gene: 7. The CDR3 runs 16 residues. CDR3 in amino acids: CASSVLGTGVPETQYF. The CDR3 DNA sequence: TGTGCCAGCAGCGTACTCGGGACAGGGGTCCCAGAGACCCAGTACTTC. Full variable domain (rest looked up from reference TRBV9 and TRBJ2-5): DSGVTQTPKHLITATGQRVTLRCSPRSGDLSVYWYQQSLDQGLQFLIQYYNGEERAKGNILERFSAQQFPDLHSELNLSSLELGDSALYFCASSVLGTGVPETQYFGPGTRLLVL.

DNA of the CDR3: TGTGCCAGCAGCGTCGGTCGGGGCTACACCTTC. Residues: CASSVGRGYTF. The chain has TRBV9 and TRBJ1-2; no clear D gene. Trimming removed 2 bases at V and 8 bases at J, with 7 bases between. CDR3 length: 11 amino acids. CDR1 SGDLS and CDR2 YYNGEE come from the germline V gene. The full variable domain, with the rest looked up from reference TRBV9 and TRBJ1-2, is DSGVTQTPKHLITATGQRVTLRCSPRSGDLSVYWYQQSLDQGLQFLIQYYNGEERAKGNILERFSAQQFPDLHSELNLSSLELGDSALYFCASSVGRGYTFGSGTRLTVV.

The chain combines TRBV7-2 with TRBJ2-1; TRBD1 agrees at 9 bases. Germline V gives CDR1 SGHTA, CDR2 FQGNSA. Losses at the gene ends were 5 bases for V and 7 bases for J; bases not matched to a gene: 12. This CDR3 comprises 16 residues. The CDR3 region is CASSKDRGQGGNEQFF. In DNA, the CDR3 is TGTGCCAGCAGCAAGGACCGGGGACAGGGAGGAAATGAGCAGTTCTTC. The full variable domain, in which reference TRBV7-2 and TRBJ2-1 provide the parts outside the CDR3, is GAGVSQSPSNKVTEKGKDVELRCDPISGHTALYWYRQSLGQGLEFLIYFQGNSAPDKSGLPSDRFSAERTGGSVSTLTIQRTQQEDSAVYLCASSKDRGQGGNEQFFGPGTRLTVL.

V gene TRBV7-2 combines with J gene TRBJ1-1; weak D call: TRBD1 (5 bases). CDR1 and CDR2 from the germline V gene are SGHTA and FQGNSA. The CDR3 loop spans 14 amino acids. V gave up 6 bases and J gave up 6 bases, with 17 bases separating them. Here the CDR3 DNA reads TGTGCCAGCAGGCAGGGCGGCAGTTTCCCTGAAGCTTTCTTT. Translated: CASRQGGSFPEAFF.

The rearrangement links TRBV7-9 to TRBJ2-1; 7 bases fit TRBD1. CDR3 length: 15 amino acids. With V trimmed by 5 bases and J by 8 bases, 12 bases remained unmatched. The V gene's germline CDR1 is SEHNR and CDR2 FQNEAQ (reference sequence). The CDR3 region is CASSTRQGPMDEQFF. CDR3 nucleotide sequence: TGTGCCAGCAGCACTCGACAGGGTCCGATGGATGAGCAGTTCTTC.

The genes are TRBV21-1 and TRBJ2-7; the DNA was not compared with TRBD2, the D call given in the table. TRBV21-1 is a pseudogene. CDR3 length: 14 residues. The CDR3 here is CASRTWPPSYEQYV. Written as DNA, the CDR3 is TGTGCCAGCAGGACTTGGCCCCCTTCCTACGAGCAGTACGTC.

This chain joins TRBV15 and TRBJ1-5; the D gene is possibly TRBD1 (5 bases). The CDR3 covers 14 residues. Germline V gene data show CDR1 as LNHNV and CDR2 as YYDKDF (reference sequence). V was pared by 1 base and J by 3 bases, with 7 bases between. The chain's CDR3 is CATSRGQPNQPQHF. In nucleotides, the CDR3 is TGTGCCACCAGCAGAGGACAGCCCAATCAGCCCCAGCATTTT.

In this sample, this clone turned up once. V gene TRBV27 combines with J gene TRBJ1-4; D unclear. CDR1 and CDR2 (germline): MNHEY, SMNVEV (reference sequence). The CDR3 runs 13 residues. Between the trimmed V and J ends, which lost 6 bases and 7 bases, there was a span of 12 bases. In DNA, the CDR3 is TGTGCCAGCAGCCCTGCTTCGGGTGAAAAACTGTTTTTT. Protein: CASSPASGEKLFF.

This clone was picked up one time. V and J are TRBV9 and TRBJ1-1; D call uncertain. Deletions cut 0 bases from V and 4 bases from J, with 10 bases between. CDR1 and CDR2 from the germline V gene are SGDLS and YYNGEE. The CDR3 sequence is 14 residues long. The CDR3 protein is CASSVVRGPTEAFF. DNA of the CDR3: TGTGCCAGCAGCGTAGTACGGGGTCCCACTGAAGCTTTCTTT.

The CDR3 region has the DNA TGCGCCAGCAGCTTACGACTAGCGGAGGCCTCGTTGGTCAATGAGCAGTTCTTC. Residues: CASSLRLAEASLVNEQFF. This chain uses TRBV5-1 with TRBJ2-1; 9 bases are a match to TRBD2. From germline, CDR1 is SGHRS and CDR2 YFSETQ. The V segment lost 2 bases and the J segment 6 bases; nucleotides outside the gene matches: 15. CDR3 length: 18 amino acids.

This chain links TRBV5-4 with TRBJ1-5; D is unresolved. Germline values: CDR1 SGHNT, CDR2 YYREEE (reference sequence). This CDR3 has 12 residues. With 1 base removed from V and 4 bases from J, the gap between germline ends came to 3 bases. The CDR3 region has the DNA TGTGCCAGCAGCTTGCCTAATCAGCCCCAGCATTTT. The encoded protein is CASSLPNQPQHF.

In its sample, this clone was seen once. J is TRBJ1-1 and V is TRBV7-9, with 10 bases aligning to TRBD1. Germline V gives CDR1 SEHNR, CDR2 FQNEAQ (reference sequence). The length of the CDR3 is 15 residues. Trimming cost V 5 bases and J 11 bases; bases outside gene matches: 14. CDR3 amino acids: CASSPRDRGLLWAFF. The CDR3, as DNA: TGTGCCAGCAGCCCCCGGGACAGGGGACTGCTTTGGGCTTTCTTT.

The chain links TRBV5-4 to TRBJ2-1; the D gene is possibly TRBD1 (6 bases). Germline V lookup: CDR1 SGHNT, CDR2 YYREEE (reference sequence). The CDR3 runs 14 residues. The ends were cut back, 3 bases at V and 2 bases at J, with 9 bases in the middle. The CDR3 protein is CASSSRGTYNEQFF. The CDR3 DNA reads as TGTGCCAGCAGCTCCAGGGGCACCTACAATGAGCAGTTCTTC.

The gene calls are TRBV7-6 and TRBJ1-1; D not resolved. Trimming cost V 1 base and J 2 bases, with 14 bases left between them. The CDR3 runs to 16 residues. Germline CDR1 SGHVS, CDR2 FNYEAQ. CDR3 DNA: TGTGCCAGCAGCTTAGGTCGAGTCAGGAACAACACTGAAGCTTTCTTT. Its translation: CASSLGRVRNNTEAFF.

The chain carries TRBV27 and TRBJ1-4, with D possibly TRBD1 on 5 matching bases. The CDR3 is 16 amino acids. Germline V CDR1 and CDR2: MNHEY, SMNVEV (reference sequence). Deletions cut 2 bases from V and 7 bases from J, with 17 bases between. The CDR3, as DNA: TGTGCCAGCAGTTTAAGGTCCCGGCAGGGTGGTGAAAAACTGTTTTTT. Translation gives CASSLRSRQGGEKLFF.

The CDR3 DNA reads TGTGCCAGTAGTCCTAGACAGGGTGCTGGTGGCTACACCTTC. Its translation: CASSPRQGAGGYTF. V gene TRBV19 combines with J gene TRBJ1-2; 7 bases match TRBD1. CDR1 and CDR2 from the germline V gene are LNHDA and SQIVND (reference sequence). J was trimmed by 7 bases and V by 5 bases; bases with no gene match: 10. This CDR3 has 14 amino acids.

CDR3 sequence: CASSSDLAQETQYF. The CDR3 DNA is TGTGCCAGCAGCTCCGACTTAGCCCAAGAGACCCAGTACTTC. The chain carries TRBV11-2 and TRBJ2-5; D is undetermined. CDR3 length: 14 residues. Trimming removed 4 bases at V and 1 base at J, with 10 bases between. Germline CDR1 is SGHAT and CDR2 is FQNNGV.

The rearrangement links TRBV29-1 to TRBJ2-7; TRBD2 matches 12 bases. This CDR3 spans 17 amino acids. V gave up 2 bases and J gave up 6 bases; unmatched junction bases: 14. The germline V gene encodes CDR1 SQVTM and CDR2 ANQGSEA. The CDR3 here is CSVEPLAGGPGAREQYF. CDR3 coding DNA: TGCAGCGTTGAACCCCTAGCGGGAGGGCCTGGGGCTCGCGAGCAGTACTTC.